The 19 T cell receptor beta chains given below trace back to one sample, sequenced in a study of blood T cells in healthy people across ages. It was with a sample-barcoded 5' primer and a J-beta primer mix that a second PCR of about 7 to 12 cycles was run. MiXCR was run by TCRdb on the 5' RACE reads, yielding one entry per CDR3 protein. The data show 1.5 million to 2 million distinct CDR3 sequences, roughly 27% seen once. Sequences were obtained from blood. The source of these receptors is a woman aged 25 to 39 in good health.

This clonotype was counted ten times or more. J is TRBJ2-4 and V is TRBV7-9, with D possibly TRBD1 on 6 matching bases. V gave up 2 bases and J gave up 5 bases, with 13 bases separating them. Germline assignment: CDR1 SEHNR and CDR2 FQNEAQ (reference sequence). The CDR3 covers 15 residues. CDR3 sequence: CASSLKATGQNIQYF. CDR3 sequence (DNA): TGTGCCAGCAGCTTAAAGGCCACAGGGCAAAACATTCAGTACTTC.

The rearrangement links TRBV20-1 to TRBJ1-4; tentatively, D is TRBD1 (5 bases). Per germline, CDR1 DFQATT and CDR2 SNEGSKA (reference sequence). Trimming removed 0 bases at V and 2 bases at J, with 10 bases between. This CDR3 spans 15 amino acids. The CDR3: CSARDAGTTNEKLFF. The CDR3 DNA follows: TGCAGTGCTAGAGACGCAGGGACGACTAATGAAAAACTGTTTTTT.

This CDR3 reads CASSPDRGKPQHF. The CDR3 nucleotides read TGTGCCAGCTCACCGGACAGGGGGAAGCCCCAGCATTTT. The J gene is TRBJ1-5, the V gene TRBV18; 10 positions match TRBD1. The CDR3 is 13 residues long. Per germline, CDR1 KGHSH and CDR2 LQKENI. V shed 3 bases and J 8 bases; nucleotides not matched to a gene: 1.

CDR3: CASSLGQEVIYEQYF. CDR3 bases: TGTGCCAGCAGCTTAGGACAGGAAGTAATCTACGAGCAGTACTTC. This rearrangement joins TRBV7-9 to TRBJ2-7; a possible D gene is TRBD1 (6 bases). The CDR3 loop spans 15 amino acids. Germline V gives CDR1 SEHNR, CDR2 FQNEAQ (reference sequence). Between the trimmed V and J ends, which lost 1 base and 3 bases, there was a span of 13 bases.

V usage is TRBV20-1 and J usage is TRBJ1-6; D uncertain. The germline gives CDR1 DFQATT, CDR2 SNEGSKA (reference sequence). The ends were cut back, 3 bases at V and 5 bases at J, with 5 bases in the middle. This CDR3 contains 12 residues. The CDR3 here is CSARQNNSPLHF. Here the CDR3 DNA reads TGCAGTGCTAGGCAGAATAATTCACCCCTCCACTTT.

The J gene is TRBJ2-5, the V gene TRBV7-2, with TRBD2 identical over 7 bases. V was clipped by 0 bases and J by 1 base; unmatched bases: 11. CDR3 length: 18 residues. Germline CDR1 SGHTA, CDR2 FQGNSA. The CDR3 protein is CASSLALLAAAIQETQYF. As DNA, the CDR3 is TGTGCCAGCAGCTTAGCCCTGCTAGCGGCAGCTATCCAAGAGACCCAGTACTTC.

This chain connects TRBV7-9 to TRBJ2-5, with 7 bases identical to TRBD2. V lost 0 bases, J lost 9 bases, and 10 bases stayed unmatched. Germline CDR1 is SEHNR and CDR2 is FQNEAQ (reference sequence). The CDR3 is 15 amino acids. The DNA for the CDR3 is TGTGCCAGCAGCTTAGCTTCTAGCGGTCCTCGGGCCCAGTACTTC. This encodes CASSLASSGPRAQYF. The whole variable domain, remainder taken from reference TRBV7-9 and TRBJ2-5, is DTGVSQNPRHKITKRGQNVTFRCDPISEHNRLYWYRQTLGQGPEFLTYFQNEAQLEKSRLLSDRFSAERPKGSFSTLEIQRTEQGDSAMYLCASSLASSGPRAQYFGPGTRLLVL.

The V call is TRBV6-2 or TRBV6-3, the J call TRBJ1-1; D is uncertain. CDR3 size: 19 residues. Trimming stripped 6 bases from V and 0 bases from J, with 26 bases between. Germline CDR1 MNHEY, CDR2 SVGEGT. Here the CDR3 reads CASSSGGRNLGRMNTEAFF. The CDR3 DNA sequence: TGTGCCAGCAGCTCGGGCGGTCGTAATCTCGGACGGATGAACACTGAAGCTTTCTTT.

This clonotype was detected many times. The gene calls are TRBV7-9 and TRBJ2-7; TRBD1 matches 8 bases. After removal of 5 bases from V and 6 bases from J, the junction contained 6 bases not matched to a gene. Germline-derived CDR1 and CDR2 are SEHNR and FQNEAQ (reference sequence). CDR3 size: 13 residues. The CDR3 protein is CASSPTGAGEQYF. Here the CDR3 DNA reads TGTGCCAGCAGCCCGACAGGGGCTGGCGAGCAGTACTTC.

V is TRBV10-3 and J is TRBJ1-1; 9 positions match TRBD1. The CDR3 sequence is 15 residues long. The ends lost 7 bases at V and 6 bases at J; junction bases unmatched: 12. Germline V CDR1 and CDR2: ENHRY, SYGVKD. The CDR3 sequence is CAINAGQGFGAEAFF. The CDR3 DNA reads TGTGCCATCAACGCGGGACAGGGTTTCGGAGCTGAAGCTTTCTTT.

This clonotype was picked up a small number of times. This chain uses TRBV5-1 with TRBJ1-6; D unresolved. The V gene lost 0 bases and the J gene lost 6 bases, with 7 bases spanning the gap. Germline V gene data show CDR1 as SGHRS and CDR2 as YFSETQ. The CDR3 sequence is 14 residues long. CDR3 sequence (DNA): TGCGCCAGCAGCTTGGAACAGTTTAATTCACCCCTCCACTTT. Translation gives CASSLEQFNSPLHF. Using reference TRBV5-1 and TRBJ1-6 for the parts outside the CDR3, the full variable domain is KAGVTQTPRYLIKTRGQQVTLSCSPISGHRSVSWYQQTPGQGLQFLFEYFSETQRNKGNFPGRFSGRQFSNSRSEMNVSTLELGDSALYLCASSLEQFNSPLHFGNGTRLTVT.

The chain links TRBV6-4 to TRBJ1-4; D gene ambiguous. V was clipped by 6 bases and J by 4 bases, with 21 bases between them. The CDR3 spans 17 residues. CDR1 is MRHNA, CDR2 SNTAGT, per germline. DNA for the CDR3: TGTGCCAGCAGGCTCAGGCTCCAGAGTGGCTTTAATGAAAAACTGTTTTTT. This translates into CASRLRLQSGFNEKLFF.

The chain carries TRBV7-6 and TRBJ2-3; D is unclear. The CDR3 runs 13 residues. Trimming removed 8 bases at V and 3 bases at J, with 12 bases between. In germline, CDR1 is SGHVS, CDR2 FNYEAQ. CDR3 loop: CASGPLRTDTQYF. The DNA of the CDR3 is TGTGCCAGCGGCCCTCTCCGGACAGATACGCAGTATTTT.

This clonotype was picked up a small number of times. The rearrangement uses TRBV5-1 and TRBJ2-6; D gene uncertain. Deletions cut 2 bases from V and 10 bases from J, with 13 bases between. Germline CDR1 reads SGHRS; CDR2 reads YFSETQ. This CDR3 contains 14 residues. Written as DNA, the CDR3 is TGCGCCAGCAGCTTTGGAACAAAACCTAACGTCCTGACTTTC. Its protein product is CASSFGTKPNVLTF.

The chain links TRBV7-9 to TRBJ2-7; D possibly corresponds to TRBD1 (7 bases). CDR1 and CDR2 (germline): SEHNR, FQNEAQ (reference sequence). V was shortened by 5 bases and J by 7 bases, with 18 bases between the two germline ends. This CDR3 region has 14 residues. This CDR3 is CASSNTGEAREQYF. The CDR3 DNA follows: TGTGCCAGCAGCAACACAGGGGAGGCCAGGGAGCAGTACTTC. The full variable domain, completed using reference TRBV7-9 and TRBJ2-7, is DTGVSQNPRHKITKRGQNVTFRCDPISEHNRLYWYRQTLGQGPEFLTYFQNEAQLEKSRLLSDRFSAERPKGSFSTLEIQRTEQGDSAMYLCASSNTGEAREQYFGPGTRLTVT.

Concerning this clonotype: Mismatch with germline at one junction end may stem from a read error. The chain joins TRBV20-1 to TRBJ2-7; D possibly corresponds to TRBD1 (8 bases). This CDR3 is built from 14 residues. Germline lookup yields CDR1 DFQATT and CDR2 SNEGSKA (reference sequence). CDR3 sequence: CSAREQGGPYEQYF. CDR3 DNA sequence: TGCAGTGCGAGAGAACAGGGGGGGCCCTACGAGCAGTACTTC.

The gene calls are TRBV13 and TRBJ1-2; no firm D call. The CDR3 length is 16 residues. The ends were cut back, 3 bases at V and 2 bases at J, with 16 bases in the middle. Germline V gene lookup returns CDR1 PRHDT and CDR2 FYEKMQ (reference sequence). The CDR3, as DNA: TGTGCCAGCAGCTTTACGGGAACCCAGAGGAACTATGGCTACACCTTC. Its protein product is CASSFTGTQRNYGYTF. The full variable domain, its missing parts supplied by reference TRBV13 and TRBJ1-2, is AAGVIQSPRHLIKEKRETATLKCYPIPRHDTVYWYQQGPGQDPQFLISFYEKMQSDKGSIPDRFSAQQFSDYHSELNMSSLELGDSALYFCASSFTGTQRNYGYTFGSGTRLTVV.

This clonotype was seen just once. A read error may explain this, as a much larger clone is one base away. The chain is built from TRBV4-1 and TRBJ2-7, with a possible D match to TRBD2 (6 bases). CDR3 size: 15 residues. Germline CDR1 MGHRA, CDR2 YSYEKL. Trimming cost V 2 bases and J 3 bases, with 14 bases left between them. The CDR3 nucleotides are TGCGCCAGCAGCCAAATAGCGGAGGGATACTACGAGCAGTACTTC. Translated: CASSQIAEGYYEQYF.

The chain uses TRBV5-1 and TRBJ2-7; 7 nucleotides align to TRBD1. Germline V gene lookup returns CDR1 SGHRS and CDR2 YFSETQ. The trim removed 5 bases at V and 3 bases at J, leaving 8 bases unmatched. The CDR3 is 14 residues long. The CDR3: CASRDTSGGYEQYF. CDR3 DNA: TGCGCCAGCAGGGACACCTCAGGGGGCTACGAGCAGTACTTC.